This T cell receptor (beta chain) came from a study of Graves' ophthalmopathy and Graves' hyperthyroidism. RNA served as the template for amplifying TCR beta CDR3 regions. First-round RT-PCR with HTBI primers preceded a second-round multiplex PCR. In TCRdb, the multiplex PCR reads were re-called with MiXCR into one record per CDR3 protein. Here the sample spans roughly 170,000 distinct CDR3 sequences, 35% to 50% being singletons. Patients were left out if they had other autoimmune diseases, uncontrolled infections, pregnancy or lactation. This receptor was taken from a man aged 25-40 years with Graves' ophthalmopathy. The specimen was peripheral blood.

Here the CDR3 DNA reads TGCGCCAGCAGCCAAGGGGTTGCAGGGTACATGAACACTGAAGCTTTCTTT. This encodes CASSQGVAGYMNTEAFF. The rearrangement links TRBV4-3 to TRBJ1-1, with D possibly matching TRBD1 (5 bases). Germline CDR1 and CDR2: LGHNA and YSLEER. The V end lost 1 base, the J end lost 0 bases, and 15 bases lay between the germline ends. The CDR3 spans 17 residues.